This is a list of T cell receptor beta chains from one sample in a study of neoadjuvant nivolumab and ipilimumab in lung cancer. TCRdb keeps only in-frame clones here, not all; method: immunoSEQ multiplex PCR. This table holds approximately 35,000 clones, 80% to 95% found once. Sequencing used peripheral blood, obtained after neoadjuvant nivolumab, alone or with ipilimumab, at or shortly before surgery. These receptors were taken from an adult with non-small cell lung cancer. Both conserved end residues are part of each CDR3. The D gene is left open where the match is weak. Clone sizes are given selectively: once, few, many, or a class where the clone is expanded.

d_gene	j_gene	abundance	v_gene	CDR3aa	CDR3nt
-	TRBJ2-7	-	TRBV6-5	CASSPNGEGSYEQYF	TGTGCCAGCAGCCCAAACGGGGAAGGCTCCTACGAGCAGTACTTC
-	TRBJ1-5	-	TRBV5-5	CASSLDQTNQPQHF	TGTGCCAGCAGCTTGGATCAGACAAATCAGCCCCAGCATTTT
TRBD1	TRBJ1-2	-	TRBV6-1	CASSEFGQGANYGYTF	TGTGCCAGCAGTGAATTTGGACAGGGGGCTAACTATGGCTACACCTTC
-	TRBJ2-1	-	TRBV25-1	CASSVGSSLGNEQFF	TGTGCCAGCAGTGTTGGGAGTTCTTTGGGGAATGAGCAGTTCTTC
-	TRBJ2-3	-	TRBV9	CASSVAGAPDTQYF	TGTGCCAGCAGCGTAGCGGGAGCCCCCGATACGCAGTATTTT
-	TRBJ2-5	-	TRBV5-1	CASSQYAGTETQYF	TGCGCCAGCAGCCAGTATGCGGGAACAGAGACCCAGTACTTC
TRBD1	TRBJ2-7	-	TRBV28	CASRVTGVNEQYF	TGTGCCAGCAGAGTGACAGGGGTCAACGAGCAGTACTTC
TRBD1	TRBJ2-2	-	TRBV5-6	CASSLDRGDQTGELFF	TGTGCCAGCAGCTTGGACAGGGGGGATCAAACCGGGGAGCTGTTTTTT
-	TRBJ2-6	-	TRBV10-3	CAISAGQTGANVLTF	TGTGCCATCAGTGCAGGACAAACCGGGGCCAACGTCCTGACTTTC
TRBD2	TRBJ2-5	-	TRBV5-4	CATKWGTSGVQETQYF	TGTGCCACCAAGTGGGGGACTAGCGGAGTACAAGAGACCCAGTACTTC
TRBD1	TRBJ2-7	-	TRBV6-5	CASKGTGRLGEQYF	TGTGCCAGCAAAGGGACAGGGAGGCTCGGCGAGCAGTACTTC
-	TRBJ2-2	-	TRBV18	CASSPRGTVLNTGELFF	TGTGCCAGCTCACCTCGGGGGACGGTTCTAAACACCGGGGAGCTGTTTTTT
-	TRBJ1-5	-	TRBV18	CASSPLGTGRSNQPQHF	TGTGCCAGCTCACCATTAGGCACGGGAAGGAGCAATCAGCCCCAGCATTTT
-	TRBJ2-6	-	TRBV19	CASSPDRANVLTF	TGTGCCAGTAGTCCGGACAGGGCCAACGTCCTGACTTTC
TRBD1	TRBJ1-4	-	TRBV6-5	CASSALTGGGEKLFF	TGTGCCAGCAGCGCTTTGACAGGGGGCGGTGAAAAACTGTTTTTT
-	TRBJ1-4	once	TRBV28	CASRVRTGITNEKLFF	TGTGCCAGCAGGGTTAGAACAGGAATAACTAATGAAAAACTGTTTTTT
-	TRBJ1-2	-	TRBV10-3	CAISEPRGPYGYTF	TGTGCCATCAGTGAACCCAGAGGTCCTTATGGCTACACCTTC
TRBD1	TRBJ1-5	few	TRBV6-5	CASSYGTGLNQPQHF	TGTGCCAGCAGTTACGGGACAGGGTTGAATCAGCCCCAGCATTTT
-	TRBJ2-7	-	TRBV6-1	CASSGITGRYEQYF	TGTGCCAGCAGTGGTATAACAGGGCGCTACGAGCAGTACTTC
TRBD1	TRBJ2-2	-	TRBV5-1	CASSRGTGAPNTGELFF	TGCGCCAGCAGCCGCGGCACAGGGGCCCCGAACACCGGGGAGCTGTTTTTT
-	TRBJ1-5	-	TRBV7-8	CASSPGGPQHF	TGTGCCAGCAGCCCTGGTGGGCCCCAGCATTTT
-	TRBJ2-7	-	TRBV5-5	CASSLGAGDHYEQYF	TGTGCCAGCAGCTTAGGGGCAGGCGACCACTACGAGCAGTACTTC
-	TRBJ1-5	-	TRBV5-6	CASSSRVVPNQPQHF	TGTGCCAGCAGCTCAAGGGTCGTTCCTAATCAGCCCCAGCATTTT
-	TRBJ1-2	-	TRBV6-5	CASNRGANYGYTF	TGTGCCAGCAATAGGGGGGCTAACTATGGCTACACCTTC
-	TRBJ1-1	-	TRBV6-5	CASSPGGVTEAFF	TGTGCCAGCAGTCCCGGGGGAGTTACTGAAGCTTTCTTT
TRBD1	TRBJ1-2	-	TRBV6-6	CASSYSWRDSNYGYTF	TGTGCCAGCAGTTACTCTTGGAGGGACAGCAACTATGGCTACACCTTC
-	TRBJ2-1	few	TRBV2	CAIRHEQFF	TGTGCCATCCGGCATGAGCAGTTCTTC
TRBD2	TRBJ2-1	-	TRBV14	CASSPGPTSGPSSYNEQFF	TGTGCCAGCAGCCCGGGACCGACTAGCGGACCTAGCTCCTACAATGAGCAGTTCTTC
TRBD1	TRBJ2-3	-	TRBV28	CASSWPPIDRGTDTQYF	TGTGCCAGCAGTTGGCCGCCCATCGACAGGGGCACAGATACGCAGTATTTT
TRBD2	TRBJ2-5	-	TRBV7-6	CASSLTGTRQETQYF	TGTGCCAGCAGTTTAACCGGGACTAGACAAGAGACCCAGTACTTC
-	TRBJ2-1	-	TRBV28	CASSLQTNEQFF	TGTGCCAGCAGTTTGCAGACAAATGAGCAGTTCTTC
TRBD2	TRBJ2-5	-	TRBV18	CASSPLPGGGQETQYF	TGTGCCAGCTCACCACTTCCGGGAGGTGGGCAAGAGACCCAGTACTTC
-	TRBJ1-1	once	TRBV5-4	CASSLGVVTEAFF	TGTGCCAGCAGCTTGGGGGTAGTCACTGAAGCTTTCTTT
TRBD1	TRBJ1-1	-	TRBV27	CASSRHRGEAFF	TGTGCCAGCAGTCGCCACAGGGGGGAAGCTTTCTTT
-	TRBJ1-2	-	TRBV4-1	CASSPGTFYGYTF	TGCGCCAGCAGCCCAGGGACTTTCTATGGCTACACCTTC
TRBD2	TRBJ2-7	-	TRBV10-2	CASRLAASYEQYF	TGCGCCAGCAGACTAGCGGCCTCCTACGAGCAGTACTTC
-	TRBJ2-1	-	TRBV7-2	CASSLTLSYNEQFF	TGTGCCAGCAGCTTAACACTCTCCTACAATGAGCAGTTCTTC
TRBD2	TRBJ2-2	-	TRBV12-5	CASGLVGGSGDTGELFF	TGTGCTAGTGGTTTGGTAGGGGGTAGCGGGGACACCGGGGAGCTGTTTTTT
TRBD1	TRBJ2-1	once	TRBV7-3	CASSSGTGAVGEQFF	TGTGCCAGCAGCTCTGGGACAGGAGCTGTAGGTGAGCAGTTCTTC
-	TRBJ2-3	once	TRBV28	CASTPKGTTDTQYF	TGTGCCAGCACTCCTAAGGGGACCACAGATACGCAGTATTTT
-	TRBJ1-4	-	TRBV11-2	CASSPLGGAYEKLFF	TGTGCCAGCAGCCCTCTGGGAGGGGCTTACGAAAAACTGTTTTTT
TRBD2	TRBJ2-1	-	TRBV2	CASRVGLAGNEQFF	TGTGCCAGCAGGGTGGGACTAGCGGGGAATGAGCAGTTCTTC
-	TRBJ1-5	few	TRBV27	CANPRGVYSNQPQHF	TGTGCCAACCCCCGCGGGGTTTATAGCAATCAGCCCCAGCATTTT
-	TRBJ2-1	-	TRBV5-4	CASSLDFGMDEQFF	TGTGCCAGCAGCCTGGACTTCGGGATGGATGAGCAGTTCTTC
TRBD1	TRBJ2-5	once	TRBV10-1	CASAGTVHQETQYF	TGCGCCAGCGCCGGGACAGTCCACCAAGAGACCCAGTACTTC
TRBD1	TRBJ1-2	-	TRBV29-1	CSVPGTGGGYTF	TGCAGCGTTCCCGGGACAGGGGGTGGCTACACCTTC
TRBD1	TRBJ2-3	few	TRBV9	CASSVRQGGTDTQYF	TGTGCCAGCAGCGTACGACAGGGGGGCACAGATACGCAGTATTTT
-	TRBJ1-1	medium-sized	TRBV5-4	CASSLKGLNTEAFF	TGTGCCAGCAGCTTGAAGGGCCTCAACACTGAAGCTTTCTTT
-	TRBJ1-2	-	TRBV7-2	CASSLALGGASGYTF	TGTGCCAGCAGCTTAGCTCTGGGGGGGGCATCCGGCTACACCTTC
-	TRBJ1-4	-	TRBV19	CASSIAAGGGEKLFF	TGTGCCAGTAGTATAGCAGCGGGGGGCGGTGAAAAACTGTTTTTT
TRBD1	TRBJ1-3	-	TRBV7-6	CASSPDRTSGNTIYF	TGTGCCAGCAGCCCGGACAGGACATCTGGAAACACCATATATTTT